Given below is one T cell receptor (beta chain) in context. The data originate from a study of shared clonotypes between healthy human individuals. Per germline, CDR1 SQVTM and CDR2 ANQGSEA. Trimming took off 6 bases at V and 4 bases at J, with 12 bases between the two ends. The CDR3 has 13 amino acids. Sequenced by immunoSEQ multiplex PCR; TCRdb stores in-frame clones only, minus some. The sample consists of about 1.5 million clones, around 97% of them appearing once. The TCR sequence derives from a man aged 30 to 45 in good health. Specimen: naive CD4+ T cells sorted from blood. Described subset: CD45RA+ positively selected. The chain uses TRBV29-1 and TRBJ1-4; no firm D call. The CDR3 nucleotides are TGCAGCGTGTTGGGGAAGGGTAATGAAAAACTGTTTTTT. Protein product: CSVLGKGNEKLFF.